What follows is one TCR beta chain and its context. The sample comes from a study of T cell repertoires in cytomegalovirus infection. V lost 2 bases and J lost 3; bases outside the gene matches: 5. The germline CDR1 and CDR2 sequences are SGHRS and YFSETQ. This CDR3 contains 15 residues. One entry per CDR3 protein, called by TCRdb with MiXCR from the reads. The repertoire has fewer than 200,000 distinct CDR3 sequences, roughly 19% of them found once; the top ten carry 2.9%. This TCR was sampled from a human donor in good health (CMV status not recorded). Some clones in this sample may be carry-over from other donors' samples. Specimen: PBMCs. The chain links TRBV5-1 to TRBJ2-7; 10 nucleotides match TRBD2. CDR3: CASSLSGGAVYEQYF. CDR3 coding DNA: TGCGCCAGCAGCTTAAGCGGGGGGGCCGTCTACGAGCAGTACTTC. Drawing the rest from reference TRBV5-1 and TRBJ2-7, the complete variable domain is KAGVTQTPRYLIKTRGQQVTLSCSPISGHRSVSWYQQTPGQGLQFLFEYFSETQRNKGNFPGRFSGRQFSNSRSEMNVSTLELGDSALYLCASSLSGGAVYEQYFGPGTRLTVT.